This TCR beta chain comes out of a study of somatic mutations in cytotoxic T cells in rheumatoid arthritis. The data were produced by immunoSEQ multiplex PCR, yet TCRdb's version contains in-frame clones alone and is incomplete. The sample carries around 6,500 clones, 60% to 75% recorded once. The CDR3 sequence is 15 residues long. V gave up 1 base and J gave up 7 bases; unmatched junction bases: 0. Looked up from germline, CDR1 is SGHTA and CDR2 is FQGNSA. The receptor comes from a man aged 40-49 years in good health. The sequencing sample was made of CD8+ T cells sorted from blood. The chain joins TRBV7-2 to TRBJ2-1, with TRBD2 identical over 14 bases. The CDR3 loop is CASSLGTSGGNEQFF. CDR3 in DNA: TGTGCCAGCAGCTTAGGGACTAGCGGGGGGAATGAGCAGTTCTTC.